This TCR beta chain was sequenced during a study of read filtering for tumor transcriptome and immune sequencing. Germline values: CDR1 SGHTA, CDR2 FQGNSA. V was pared by 4 bases and J by 2 bases, with 9 bases between. This CDR3 spans 13 amino acids. Molecular barcoded adaptors covering alpha/delta and beta/gamma chains were used on about 390 ng RNA. TCRdb re-called the reads through MiXCR, storing one row per CDR3 protein. The data contain roughly 35,000 distinct CDR3 sequences, approximately 14% of them singletons. This clonotype was detected ten times or more. Sequencing was performed on a population of CD138-negative cells sorted from bone marrow. This clonotype was sampled from a donor at least 40 years old with multiple myeloma. This chain joins TRBV7-2 and TRBJ2-7, with D possibly matching TRBD1 (5 bases). The CDR3 nucleotides are TGTGCCAGCAGCTCGGACATTGCCTACGAGCAGTACTTC. Translation gives CASSSDIAYEQYF.